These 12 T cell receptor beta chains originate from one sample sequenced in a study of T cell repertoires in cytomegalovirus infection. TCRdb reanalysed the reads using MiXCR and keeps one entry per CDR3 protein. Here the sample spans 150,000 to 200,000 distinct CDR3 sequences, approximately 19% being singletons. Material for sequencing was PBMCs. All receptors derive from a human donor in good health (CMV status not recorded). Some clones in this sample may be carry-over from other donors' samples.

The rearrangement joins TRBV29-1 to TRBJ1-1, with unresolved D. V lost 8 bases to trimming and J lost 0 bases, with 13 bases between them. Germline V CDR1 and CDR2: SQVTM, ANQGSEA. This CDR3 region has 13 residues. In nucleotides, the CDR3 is TGCAGCCTAAAAGTGGGCTTGAACACTGAAGCTTTCTTT. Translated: CSLKVGLNTEAFF.

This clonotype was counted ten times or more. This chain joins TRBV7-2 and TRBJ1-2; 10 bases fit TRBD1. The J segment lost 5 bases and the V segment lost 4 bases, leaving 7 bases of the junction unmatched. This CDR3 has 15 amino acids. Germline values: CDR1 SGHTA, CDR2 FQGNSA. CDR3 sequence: CASSSLGQGVYGYTF. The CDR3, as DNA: TGTGCCAGCAGCTCTCTAGGACAGGGGGTTTATGGCTACACCTTC.

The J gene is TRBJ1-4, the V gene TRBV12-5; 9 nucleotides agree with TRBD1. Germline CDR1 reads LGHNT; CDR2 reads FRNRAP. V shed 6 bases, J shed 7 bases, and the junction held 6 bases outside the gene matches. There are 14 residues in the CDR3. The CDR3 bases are TGTGCTAGTGGCCCCGGGACAGGGCGTGAAAAACTGTTTTTT. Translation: CASGPGTGREKLFF.

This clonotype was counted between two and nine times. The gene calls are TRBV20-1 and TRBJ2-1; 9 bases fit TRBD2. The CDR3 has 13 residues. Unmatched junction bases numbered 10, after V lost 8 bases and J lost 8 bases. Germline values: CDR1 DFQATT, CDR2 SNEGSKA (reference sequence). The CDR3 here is CSTWAGGPHEQFF. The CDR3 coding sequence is TGCAGTACGTGGGCGGGGGGGCCACATGAGCAGTTCTTC.

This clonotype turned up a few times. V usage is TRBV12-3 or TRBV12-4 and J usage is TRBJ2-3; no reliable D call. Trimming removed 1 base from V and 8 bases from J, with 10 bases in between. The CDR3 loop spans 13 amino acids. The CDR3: CASSLGVEFTQYF. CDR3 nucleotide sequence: TGTGCCAGCAGTTTAGGTGTGGAGTTTACGCAGTATTTT.

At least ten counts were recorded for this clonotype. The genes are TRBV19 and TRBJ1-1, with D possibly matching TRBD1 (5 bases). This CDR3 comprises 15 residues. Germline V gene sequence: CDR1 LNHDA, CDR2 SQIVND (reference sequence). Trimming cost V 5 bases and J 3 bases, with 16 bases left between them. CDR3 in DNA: TGTGCCAGTAGTCCAGGGACCCGGGGGTACACTGAAGCTTTCTTT. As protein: CASSPGTRGYTEAFF.

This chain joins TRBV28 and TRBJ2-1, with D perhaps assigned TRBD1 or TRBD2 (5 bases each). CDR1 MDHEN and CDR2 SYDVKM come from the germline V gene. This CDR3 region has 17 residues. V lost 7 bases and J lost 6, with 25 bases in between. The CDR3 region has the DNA TGTGCCAGCAACTCAAAACGATGGCAGGGAGAATCCAATGAGCAGTTCTTC. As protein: CASNSKRWQGESNEQFF. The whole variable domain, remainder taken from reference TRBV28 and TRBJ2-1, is DVKVTQSSRYLVKRTGEKVFLECVQDMDHENMFWYRQDPGLGLRLIYFSYDVKMKEKGDIPEGYSVSREKKERFSLILESASTNQTSMYLCASNSKRWQGESNEQFFGPGTRLTVL.

The CDR3 nucleotides read TGTGCCATCAGTGAGTCCCTCGGCATCGTGACCGGGGAGCTGTTTTTT. Its translation: CAISESLGIVTGELFF. The chain uses TRBV10-3 and TRBJ2-2; no definite D call. Between the trimmed V and J ends, which lost 0 bases and 5 bases, there was a span of 13 bases. Per the germline V gene, CDR1 is ENHRY and CDR2 is SYGVKD. This CDR3 has 16 amino acids.

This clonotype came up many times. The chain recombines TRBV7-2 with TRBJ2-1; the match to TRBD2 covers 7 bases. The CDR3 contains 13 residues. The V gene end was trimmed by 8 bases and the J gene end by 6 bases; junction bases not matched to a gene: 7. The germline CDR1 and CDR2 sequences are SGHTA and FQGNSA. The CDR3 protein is CASRAGVSNEQFF. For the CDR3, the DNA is TGTGCCAGCCGGGCGGGAGTGTCCAATGAGCAGTTCTTC.

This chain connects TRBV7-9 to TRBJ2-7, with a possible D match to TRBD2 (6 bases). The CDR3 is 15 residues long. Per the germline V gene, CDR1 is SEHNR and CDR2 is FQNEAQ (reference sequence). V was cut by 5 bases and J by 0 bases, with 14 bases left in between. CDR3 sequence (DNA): TGTGCCAGCAGCCCCATGGGGGAGGCCTCCTACGAGCAGTACTTC. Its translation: CASSPMGEASYEQYF.

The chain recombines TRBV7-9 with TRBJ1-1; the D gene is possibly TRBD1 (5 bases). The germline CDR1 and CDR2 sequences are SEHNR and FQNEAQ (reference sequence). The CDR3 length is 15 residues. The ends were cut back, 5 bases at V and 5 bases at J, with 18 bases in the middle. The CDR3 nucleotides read TGTGCCAGCAGCCGACTCAGCGGGGGAGGGACTGAAGCTTTCTTT. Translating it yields CASSRLSGGGTEAFF.

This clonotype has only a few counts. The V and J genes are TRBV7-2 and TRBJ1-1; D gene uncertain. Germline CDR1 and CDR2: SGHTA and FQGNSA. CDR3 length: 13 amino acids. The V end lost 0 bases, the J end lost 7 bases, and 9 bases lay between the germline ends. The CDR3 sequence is CASSLARTLEAFF. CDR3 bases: TGTGCCAGCAGCTTAGCGCGGACCCTTGAAGCTTTCTTT.